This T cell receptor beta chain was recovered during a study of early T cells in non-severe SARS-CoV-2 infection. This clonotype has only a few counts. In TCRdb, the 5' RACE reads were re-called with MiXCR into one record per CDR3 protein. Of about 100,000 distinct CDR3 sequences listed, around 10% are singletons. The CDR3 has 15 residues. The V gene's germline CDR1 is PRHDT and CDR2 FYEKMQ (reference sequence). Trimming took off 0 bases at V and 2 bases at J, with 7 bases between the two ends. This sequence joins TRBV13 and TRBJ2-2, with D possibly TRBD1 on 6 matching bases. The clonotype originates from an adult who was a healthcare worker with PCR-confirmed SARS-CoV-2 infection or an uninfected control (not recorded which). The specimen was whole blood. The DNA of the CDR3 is TGTGCCAGCAGCTTAGGACAGGGAAACACCGGGGAGCTGTTTTTT. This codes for CASSLGQGNTGELFF.